This T cell receptor (beta chain) is drawn from a study of T-cell reconstitution after alpha-beta-depleted transplantation in children. This clonotype turned up a few times. V lost 6 bases and J 5 bases, leaving 11 bases between the germline ends. The CDR3 contains 14 residues. Unique molecular identifiers were incorporated when the TCRbeta library was constructed. TCRdb fed the PCR reads into MiXCR, producing one record per CDR3 protein. The sample shows around 680,000 distinct CDR3 sequences, approximately 17% of them seen only once. Sequenced material: PBMCs from the stem cell graft donor, taken from the stem cell graft. V and J are TRBV12-3 or TRBV12-4 and TRBJ1-6; D gene unclear. The receptor comes from a human donor who donated a stem cell graft to a child with acute myeloid leukemia. Here the CDR3 reads CASSPDGDNSPLHF. The CDR3 bases are TGTGCCAGCAGCCCGGACGGAGATAATTCACCCCTCCACTTT.